The next 28 T cell receptor beta chains were all read from a single sample in a study of T cell responses to AZD1222 COVID-19 vaccine. The data were produced by immunoSEQ multiplex PCR, yet TCRdb's version contains in-frame clones alone and is incomplete. Of 110,000 to 150,000 clones listed, approximately 94% are singletons. The source material was peripheral blood, sampled on day 0 of AZD1222 vaccination. The source of these receptors is an adult in good health.

The J gene is TRBJ2-7, the V gene TRBV11-3; D may correspond to TRBD1 or TRBD2 (5 bases each). Per the germline V gene, CDR1 is SGHNT and CDR2 is YENEEA. The CDR3 extends over 14 amino acids. The ends were cut back, 3 bases at V and 2 bases at J, with 11 bases in the middle. The DNA of the CDR3 is TGTGCCAGCAGCTTCGGGGACCGCCCCTACGAGCAGTACTTC. It translates to CASSFGDRPYEQYF.

The DNA of the CDR3 is TGCGCCAGCAGCCAGTCCGGGACAGGGTTTGTAGAGACCCAGTACTTC. Protein: CASSQSGTGFVETQYF. This sequence joins TRBV4-1 and TRBJ2-5, with 9 positions matching TRBD1. The CDR3 contains 16 residues. V shed 3 bases, J shed 4 bases, and the junction held 9 bases outside the gene matches. Germline values: CDR1 MGHRA, CDR2 YSYEKL.

The V gene is TRBV30, the J gene TRBJ1-2, with D unclear. The CDR3 loop spans 12 amino acids. Germline values: CDR1 GTSNPN, CDR2 SVGIG (reference sequence). The V end lost 2 bases, the J end lost 7 bases, and 11 bases lay between the germline ends. For the CDR3, the DNA is TGTGCCTGGAGTTCCGGGTGGATTGGCTACACCTTC. This codes for CAWSSGWIGYTF.

The chain combines TRBV7-6 with TRBJ2-5; TRBD2 matches 11 bases. The CDR3 loop spans 17 amino acids. CDR1 and CDR2 from the germline V gene are SGHVS and FNYEAQ. Unmatched junction bases numbered 10, after V lost 3 bases and J lost 4 bases. The CDR3 DNA follows: TGTGCCAGCAGCTTGTTCCGTCTAGCGGGGGGCGGAGAGACCCAGTACTTC. This gives the protein CASSLFRLAGGGETQYF.

The rearrangement links TRBV7-2 to TRBJ2-7, with D perhaps TRBD1 (5 bases). This CDR3 contains 13 residues. CDR1 and CDR2 from the germline V gene are SGHTA and FQGNSA. V was trimmed by 4 bases and J by 0 bases, leaving 7 bases between them. CDR3 region: CASSWGSSYEQYF. The CDR3 DNA reads TGTGCCAGCAGCTGGGGCAGCTCCTACGAGCAGTACTTC.

Ten or more counts support this clone. The chain carries TRBV4-2 and TRBJ1-1; D is uncertain. Germline V gene lookup returns CDR1 LGHNA and CDR2 YNFKEQ. Trimming removed 4 bases from V and 3 bases from J, with 15 bases in between. The CDR3 is 15 amino acids. CDR3 in DNA: TGTGCCAGCAGCCCCCGTTTGACCGGGGACACTGAAGCTTTCTTT. It codes for CASSPRLTGDTEAFF.

The rearrangement uses TRBV4-3 and TRBJ2-7; TRBD1 might be the D (6 bases). The CDR3 spans 15 residues. Germline V lookup: CDR1 LGHNA, CDR2 YSLEER. V was clipped by 0 bases and J by 0 bases, with 9 bases between them. CDR3 protein: CASSQEGHSSYEQYF. CDR3 sequence (DNA): TGCGCCAGCAGCCAAGAGGGACATAGCTCCTACGAGCAGTACTTC.

This rearrangement joins TRBV19 to TRBJ1-2; D is unresolved. The CDR3 is 14 residues long. V was clipped by 6 bases and J by 0 bases, with 11 bases between them. Per germline, CDR1 LNHDA and CDR2 SQIVND (reference sequence). DNA of the CDR3: TGTGCCAGTAGCCCCCGCCCCACTAACTATGGCTACACCTTC. Amino acids: CASSPRPTNYGYTF.

The J gene is TRBJ2-7, the V gene TRBV9; unclear D gene. In germline, CDR1 is SGDLS, CDR2 YYNGEE. Trimming stripped 0 bases from V and 5 bases from J, with 9 bases between. This CDR3 spans 13 amino acids. CDR3 in DNA: TGTGCCAGCAGCGTAGACTTGCAGGACGAGCAGTACTTC. Amino acids: CASSVDLQDEQYF.

The rearrangement links TRBV9 to TRBJ2-4; TRBD1 matches at 7 bases. The CDR3 totals 14 residues. Germline V gives CDR1 SGDLS, CDR2 YYNGEE. The J segment lost 8 bases and the V segment lost 0 bases, leaving 5 bases of the junction unmatched. CDR3 protein: CASSVEGQGDIQYF. CDR3 nucleotide sequence: TGTGCCAGCAGCGTAGAGGGCCAGGGGGACATTCAGTACTTC. Using reference TRBV9 and TRBJ2-4 for the parts outside the CDR3, the full variable domain is DSGVTQTPKHLITATGQRVTLRCSPRSGDLSVYWYQQSLDQGLQFLIQYYNGEERAKGNILERFSAQQFPDLHSELNLSSLELGDSALYFCASSVEGQGDIQYFGAGTRLSVL.

This clone is a singleton in its sample. The gene calls are TRBV5-1 and TRBJ2-7; 11 nucleotides agree with TRBD1. This CDR3 has 14 residues. Germline CDR1 is SGHRS and CDR2 is YFSETQ. With 7 bases clipped from V and 3 bases from J, the junction kept 6 bases outside the gene matches. The CDR3 bases are TGCGCCAGCCGAACCGGGACAGGGGGCTACGAGCAGTACTTC. Translated: CASRTGTGGYEQYF.

This chain joins TRBV27 and TRBJ1-5; TRBD1 might be the D (6 bases). V was clipped by 6 bases and J by 7 bases, with 16 bases between them. Germline V gene lookup returns CDR1 MNHEY and CDR2 SMNVEV (reference sequence). CDR3 length: 14 amino acids. In DNA form, the CDR3 reads TGTGCCAGCAGCTCCCCCGCCAGGGGCCAGCCCCAGCATTTT. The encoded protein is CASSSPARGQPQHF.

This clone was found once. The rearrangement joins TRBV5-5 to TRBJ2-7; TRBD1 is a possible D gene (5 bases). Germline values: CDR1 SGHKS, CDR2 YYEKEE (reference sequence). Trimming stripped 1 base from V and 1 base from J, with 9 bases between. The CDR3 has 14 amino acids. CDR3 in amino acids: CASSLYDSSYEQYF. CDR3 nucleotides: TGTGCCAGCAGCTTGTACGACAGTTCCTACGAGCAGTACTTC.

The gene calls are TRBV4-2 and TRBJ1-1, with D perhaps matching TRBD1 (5 bases). V lost 1 base and J 6 bases, leaving 21 bases between the germline ends. The CDR3 loop spans 17 amino acids. Per germline, CDR1 LGHNA and CDR2 YNFKEQ. Written as DNA, the CDR3 is TGTGCCAGCAGCCAAGGCAGGCAGGGATTAAGAAAATCTGAAGCTTTCTTT. Translation gives CASSQGRQGLRKSEAFF.

The rearrangement uses TRBV7-6 and TRBJ1-2; TRBD1 matches 8 bases. The length of the CDR3 is 17 residues. Losses at the gene ends were 5 bases for V and 2 bases for J; bases not matched to a gene: 13. The germline V gene encodes CDR1 SGHVS and CDR2 FNYEAQ. The CDR3 DNA follows: TGTGCCAGCAGCCCTGTCCCCTGGAGACAGGGGAACTATGGCTACACCTTC. Protein product: CASSPVPWRQGNYGYTF.

This chain joins TRBV28 and TRBJ1-5, with TRBD1 as a possible D gene (5 bases). Germline V gene data show CDR1 as MDHEN and CDR2 as SYDVKM. The CDR3 has 15 residues. V dropped 3 bases and J dropped 6 bases, with 15 bases sitting between them. In DNA, the CDR3 is TGTGCCAGCAGTTTCCTGGGGCAGTACCGTCAGCCCCAGCATTTT. It specifies CASSFLGQYRQPQHF.

The chain employs TRBV5-1 and TRBJ1-1; no reliable D call. Trimming took 1 base from V and 1 from J, leaving 11 bases between them. This CDR3 is 15 amino acids long. Germline CDR1 SGHRS, CDR2 YFSETQ. CDR3 nucleotides: TGCGCCAGCAGCTTGAATGTAGTGGGGAACACTGAAGCTTTCTTT. Its translation: CASSLNVVGNTEAFF.

J is TRBJ2-2 and V is TRBV20-1; possibly TRBD2 for D (7 bases). Germline loops: CDR1 DFQATT, CDR2 SNEGSKA (reference sequence). Deletions cut 3 bases from V and 3 bases from J, with 17 bases between. The CDR3 spans 16 residues. The CDR3 region is CSASRGGLSDTGELFF. The CDR3 DNA sequence: TGCAGTGCTAGTAGGGGGGGCCTTTCGGACACCGGGGAGCTGTTTTTT.

This chain connects TRBV7-9 to TRBJ2-5, with D possibly called TRBD1 or TRBD2 (6 bases each). The germline gives CDR1 SEHNR, CDR2 FQNEAQ (reference sequence). This CDR3 is 16 amino acids long. Trimming took 1 base from V and 4 from J, leaving 16 bases between them. CDR3 region: CASSLGTGRGRETQYF. The CDR3 bases are TGTGCCAGCAGCTTAGGGACCGGACGGGGGCGAGAGACCCAGTACTTC.

V gene TRBV19 combines with J gene TRBJ1-6; no clear D. The CDR3 totals 13 residues. Germline V CDR1 and CDR2: LNHDA, SQIVND (reference sequence). Trimming removed 3 bases from V and 5 bases from J, with 5 bases in between. CDR3 protein: CASSIVDNSPLHF. The CDR3 DNA is TGTGCCAGTAGTATTGTAGATAATTCACCCCTCCACTTT.

The gene calls are TRBV30 and TRBJ1-6, with a weak D call TRBD1 (5 bases). The length of the CDR3 is 14 residues. Germline V CDR1 and CDR2: GTSNPN, SVGIG (reference sequence). Trimming pared 5 bases from V and 6 bases from J, leaving 14 bases between. CDR3 amino acids: CAWASRDRNSPLHF. CDR3 nucleotide sequence: TGTGCCTGGGCGAGCCGGGACCGTAATTCACCCCTCCACTTT. The full variable domain, its missing parts supplied by reference TRBV30 and TRBJ1-6, is SQTIHQWPATLVQPVGSPLSLECTVEGTSNPNLYWYRQAAGRGLQLLFYSVGIGQISSEVPQNLSASRPQDRQFILSSKKLLLSDSGFYLCAWASRDRNSPLHFGNGTRLTVT.

The chain combines TRBV2 with TRBJ1-1; TRBD1 might be the D (5 bases). V lost 4 bases, J lost 7 bases, and 7 bases lay in between. The CDR3 runs 11 residues. CDR1 and CDR2 from the germline V gene are SNHLY and FYNNEI. In DNA, the CDR3 is TGTGCCAGCAGTGGACAGTTTGAAGCTTTCTTT. Its translation is CASSGQFEAFF.

V is TRBV2 and J is TRBJ2-4, with 11 nucleotides matching TRBD2. Unmatched junction bases numbered 7, after V lost 10 bases and J lost 5 bases. CDR3 length: 14 amino acids. CDR1 and CDR2 (germline): SNHLY, FYNNEI. This CDR3 reads CATSSGGRENIQYF. Written as DNA, the CDR3 is TGTGCCACCTCTAGCGGGGGGCGCGAAAACATTCAGTACTTC. Full variable domain (outside the CDR3, taken from reference TRBV2 and TRBJ2-4): EPEVTQTPSHQVTQMGQEVILRCVPISNHLYFYWYRQILGQKVEFLVSFYNNEISEKSEIFDDQFSVERPDGSNFTLKIRSTKLEDSAMYFCATSSGGRENIQYFGAGTRLSVL.

The chain is built from TRBV21-1 and TRBJ1-1. TRBV21-1 is flagged as a pseudogene. The CDR3 length is 15 residues. CDR3 sequence (DNA): TGTGCCAGCAGCAAAAGCCCGGGGAAGGACACTGAAGCTTTCTTT. Translation gives CASSKSPGKDTEAFF.

The J gene is TRBJ1-4, the V gene TRBV27; the match to TRBD1 covers 10 bases. This CDR3 region has 15 residues. V trimming: 4 bases; J trimming: 4 bases; junction bases outside the gene matches: 3. The V gene's germline CDR1 is MNHEY and CDR2 SMNVEV (reference sequence). This CDR3 reads CASSWGQGINEKLFF. CDR3 DNA sequence: TGTGCCAGCAGTTGGGGACAGGGGATTAATGAAAAACTGTTTTTT.

The V call is TRBV6-5, the J call TRBJ1-5; D unclear. The CDR3 is 14 amino acids. V was shortened by 4 bases and J by 6 bases, with 13 bases between the two germline ends. From germline, CDR1 is MNHEY and CDR2 SVGAGI. CDR3 bases: TGTGCCAGCAGTTTCGCCCGAGGGATTCAGCCCCAGCATTTT. This sequence encodes CASSFARGIQPQHF.

This rearrangement joins TRBV2 to TRBJ2-6; D gene uncertain. The ends were cut back, 4 bases at V and 4 bases at J, with 11 bases in the middle. The CDR3 contains 15 residues. Germline assignment: CDR1 SNHLY and CDR2 FYNNEI. The CDR3: CASSARFAGANVLTF. The DNA for the CDR3 is TGTGCCAGCAGTGCGAGGTTTGCAGGGGCCAACGTCCTGACTTTC.

The chain uses TRBV18 and TRBJ1-5; weak D call: TRBD1 (6 bases). The CDR3 has 13 residues. The V end lost 2 bases, the J end lost 9 bases, and 11 bases lay between the germline ends. The germline V gene encodes CDR1 KGHSH and CDR2 LQKENI. The CDR3 here is CASSPNREGPQHF. The CDR3 nucleotides are TGTGCCAGCTCACCAAACAGGGAGGGGCCCCAGCATTTT.